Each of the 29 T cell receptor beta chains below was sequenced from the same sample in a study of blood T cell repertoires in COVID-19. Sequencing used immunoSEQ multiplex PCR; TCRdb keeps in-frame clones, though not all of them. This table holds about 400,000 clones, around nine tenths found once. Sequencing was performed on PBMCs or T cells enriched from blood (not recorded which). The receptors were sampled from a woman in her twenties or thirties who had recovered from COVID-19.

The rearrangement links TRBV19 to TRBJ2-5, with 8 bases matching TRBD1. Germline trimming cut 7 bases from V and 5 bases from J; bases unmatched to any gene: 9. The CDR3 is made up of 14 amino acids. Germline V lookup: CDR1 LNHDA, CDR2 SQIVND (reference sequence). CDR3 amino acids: CASKPDRGRETQYF. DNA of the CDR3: TGTGCCAGTAAACCCGACAGGGGCCGGGAGACCCAGTACTTC.

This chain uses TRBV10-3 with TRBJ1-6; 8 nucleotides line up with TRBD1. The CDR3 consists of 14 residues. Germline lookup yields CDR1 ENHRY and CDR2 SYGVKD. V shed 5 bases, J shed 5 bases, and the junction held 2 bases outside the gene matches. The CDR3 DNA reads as TGTGCCATCAGTCCGACAGGGGATAATTCACCCCTCCACTTT. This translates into CAISPTGDNSPLHF.

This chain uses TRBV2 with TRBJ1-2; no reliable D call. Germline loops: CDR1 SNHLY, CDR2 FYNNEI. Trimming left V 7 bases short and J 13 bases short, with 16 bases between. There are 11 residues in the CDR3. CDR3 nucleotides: TGTGCCAGCACGGGATCCCCTACGCTCACCTTC. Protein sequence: CASTGSPTLTF.

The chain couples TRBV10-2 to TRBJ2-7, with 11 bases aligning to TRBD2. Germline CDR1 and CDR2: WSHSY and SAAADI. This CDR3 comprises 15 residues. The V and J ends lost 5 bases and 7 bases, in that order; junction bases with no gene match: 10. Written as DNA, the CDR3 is TGCGCCAGCAGTCTGTTAGGGACTAGCGGCAAGGAGCAGTACTTC. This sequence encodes CASSLLGTSGKEQYF.

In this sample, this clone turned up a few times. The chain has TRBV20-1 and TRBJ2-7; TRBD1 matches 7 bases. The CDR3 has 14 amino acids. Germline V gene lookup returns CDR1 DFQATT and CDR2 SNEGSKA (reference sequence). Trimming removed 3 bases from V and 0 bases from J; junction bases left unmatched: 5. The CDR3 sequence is CSASGQESSYEQYF. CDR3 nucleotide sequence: TGCAGTGCTAGTGGACAGGAAAGCTCCTACGAGCAGTACTTC.

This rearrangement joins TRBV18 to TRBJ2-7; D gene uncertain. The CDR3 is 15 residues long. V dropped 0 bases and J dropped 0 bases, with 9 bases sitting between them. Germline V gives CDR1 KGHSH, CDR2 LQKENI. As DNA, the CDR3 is TGTGCCAGCTCACCACCTTCCAGAAGCTCCTACGAGCAGTACTTC. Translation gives CASSPPSRSSYEQYF.

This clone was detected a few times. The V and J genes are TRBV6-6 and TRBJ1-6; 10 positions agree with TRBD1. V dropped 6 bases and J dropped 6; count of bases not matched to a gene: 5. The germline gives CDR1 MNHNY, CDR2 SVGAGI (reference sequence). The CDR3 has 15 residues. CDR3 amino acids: CASRRGQGGNSPLHF. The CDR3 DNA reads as TGTGCCAGCAGGAGAGGACAGGGGGGTAATTCACCCCTCCACTTT.

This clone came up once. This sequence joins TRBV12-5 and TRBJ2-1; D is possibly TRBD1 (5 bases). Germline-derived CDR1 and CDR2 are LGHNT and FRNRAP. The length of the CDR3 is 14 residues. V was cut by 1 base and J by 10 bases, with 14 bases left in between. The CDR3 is CASGLGLGASEQFF. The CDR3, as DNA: TGTGCTAGTGGTTTGGGCCTTGGGGCGTCGGAGCAGTTCTTC.

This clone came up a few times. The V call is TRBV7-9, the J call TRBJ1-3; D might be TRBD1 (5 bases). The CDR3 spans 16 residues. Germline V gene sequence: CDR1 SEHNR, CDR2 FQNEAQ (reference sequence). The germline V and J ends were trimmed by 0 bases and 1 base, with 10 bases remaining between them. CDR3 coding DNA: TGTGCCAGCAGCTTAGCGGCAGGGCGGTCTGGAAACACCATATATTTT. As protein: CASSLAAGRSGNTIYF. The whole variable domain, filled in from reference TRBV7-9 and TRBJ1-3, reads DTGVSQNPRHKITKRGQNVTFRCDPISEHNRLYWYRQTLGQGPEFLTYFQNEAQLEKSRLLSDRFSAERPKGSFSTLEIQRTEQGDSAMYLCASSLAAGRSGNTIYFGEGSWLTVV.

As DNA, the CDR3 is TGTGCCAGCAGCCTACAGGGTTACTCTGGAAACACCATATATTTT. It specifies CASSLQGYSGNTIYF. The chain links TRBV3-1 (or the pseudogene TRBV3-2) to TRBJ1-3; D perhaps matches TRBD1 (6 bases). The CDR3 totals 15 residues. Germline assignment: CDR1 LGHDT and CDR2 YNNKEL (reference sequence). Trimming cost V 4 bases and J 0 bases, with 10 bases left between them.

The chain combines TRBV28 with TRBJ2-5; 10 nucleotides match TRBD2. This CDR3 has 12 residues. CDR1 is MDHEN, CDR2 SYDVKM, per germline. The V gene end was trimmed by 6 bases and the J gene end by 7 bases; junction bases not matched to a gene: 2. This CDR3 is CASRRTSGTQYF. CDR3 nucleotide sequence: TGTGCCAGCAGGCGGACTAGCGGGACCCAGTACTTC.

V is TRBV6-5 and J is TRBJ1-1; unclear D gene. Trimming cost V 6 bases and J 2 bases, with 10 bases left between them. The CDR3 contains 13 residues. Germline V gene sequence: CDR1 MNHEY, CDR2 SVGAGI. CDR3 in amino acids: CASRAGENTEAFF. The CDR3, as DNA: TGTGCCAGCAGGGCGGGAGAAAACACTGAAGCTTTCTTT.

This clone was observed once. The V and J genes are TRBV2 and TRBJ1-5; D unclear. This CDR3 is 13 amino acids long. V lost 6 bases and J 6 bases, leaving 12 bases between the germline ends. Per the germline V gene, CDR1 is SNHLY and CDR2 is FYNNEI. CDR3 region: CASRGGFGQPQHF. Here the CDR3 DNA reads TGTGCCAGCAGGGGAGGGTTCGGTCAGCCCCAGCATTTT.

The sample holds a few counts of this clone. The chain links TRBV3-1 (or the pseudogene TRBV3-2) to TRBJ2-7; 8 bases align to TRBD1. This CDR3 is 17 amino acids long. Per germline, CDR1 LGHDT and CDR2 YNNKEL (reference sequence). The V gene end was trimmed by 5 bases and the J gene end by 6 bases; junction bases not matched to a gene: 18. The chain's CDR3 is CASSTEGGTGMEGEQYF. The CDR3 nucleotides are TGTGCCAGCAGCACCGAAGGGGGGACAGGTATGGAGGGCGAGCAGTACTTC.

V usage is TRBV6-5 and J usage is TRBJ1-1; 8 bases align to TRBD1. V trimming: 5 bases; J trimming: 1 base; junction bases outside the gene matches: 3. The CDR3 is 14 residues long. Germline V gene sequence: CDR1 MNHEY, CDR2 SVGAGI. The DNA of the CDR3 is TGTGCCAGCAGTAGACAGGGGAAGAACACTGAAGCTTTCTTT. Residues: CASSRQGKNTEAFF.

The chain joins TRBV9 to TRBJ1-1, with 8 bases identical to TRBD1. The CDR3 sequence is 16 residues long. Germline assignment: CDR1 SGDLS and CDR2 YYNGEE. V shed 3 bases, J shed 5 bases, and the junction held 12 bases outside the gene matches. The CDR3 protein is CASSAAPGGRGTEAFF. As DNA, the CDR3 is TGTGCCAGCAGCGCAGCCCCAGGGGGCCGAGGAACTGAAGCTTTCTTT.

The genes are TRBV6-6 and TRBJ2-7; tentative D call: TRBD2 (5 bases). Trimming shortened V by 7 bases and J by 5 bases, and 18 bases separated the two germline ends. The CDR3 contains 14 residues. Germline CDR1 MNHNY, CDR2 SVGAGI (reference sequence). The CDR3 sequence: CASKGIGELHEQYF. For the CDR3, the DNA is TGTGCCAGCAAAGGTATCGGGGAACTCCACGAGCAGTACTTC.

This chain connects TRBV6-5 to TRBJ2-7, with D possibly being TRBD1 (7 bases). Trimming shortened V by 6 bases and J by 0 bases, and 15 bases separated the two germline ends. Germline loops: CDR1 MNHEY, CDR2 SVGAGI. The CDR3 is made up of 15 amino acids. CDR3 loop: CASRLATGLSYEQYF. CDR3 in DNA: TGTGCCAGCAGGCTAGCGACAGGGCTCTCCTACGAGCAGTACTTC.

The CDR3 loop is CASSSTSGAGADTQYF. The CDR3 DNA reads TGTGCCAGCAGTTCGACTAGCGGGGCGGGGGCAGATACGCAGTATTTT. The chain combines TRBV27 with TRBJ2-3, with 11 positions matching TRBD2. This CDR3 region has 16 residues. Losses at the gene ends were 4 bases for V and 4 bases for J; bases not matched to a gene: 7. Germline V CDR1 and CDR2: MNHEY, SMNVEV (reference sequence).

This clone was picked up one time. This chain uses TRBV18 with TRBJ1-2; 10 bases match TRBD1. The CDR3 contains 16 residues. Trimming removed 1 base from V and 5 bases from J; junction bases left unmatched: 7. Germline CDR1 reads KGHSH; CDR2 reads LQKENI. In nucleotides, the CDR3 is TGTGCCAGCTCACCACGAGGGGACAGGGGTTTTTATGGCTACACCTTC. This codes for CASSPRGDRGFYGYTF. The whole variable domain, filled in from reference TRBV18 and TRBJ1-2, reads NAGVMQNPRHLVRRRGQEARLRCSPMKGHSHVYWYRQLPEEGLKFMVYLQKENIIDESGMPKERFSAEFPKEGPSILRIQQVVRGDSAAYFCASSPRGDRGFYGYTFGSGTRLTVV.

The chain's CDR3 is CASSQGPATGELFF. Written as DNA, the CDR3 is TGCGCCAGCAGCCAGGGCCCCGCGACAGGGGAGCTGTTTTTT. The rearrangement links TRBV4-3 to TRBJ1-4; D is undetermined. The DNA end is a closer match to TRBJ2-2, so the J assignment may be wrong. This CDR3 has 14 amino acids. Germline V CDR1 and CDR2: LGHNA, YSLEER.

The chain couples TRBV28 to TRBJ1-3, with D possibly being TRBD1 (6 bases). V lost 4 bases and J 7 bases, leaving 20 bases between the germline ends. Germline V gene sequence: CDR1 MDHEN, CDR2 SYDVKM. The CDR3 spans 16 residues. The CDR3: CASSSFPGVVDNTIYF. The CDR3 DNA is TGTGCCAGCAGTTCATTCCCAGGGGTCGTCGATAACACCATATATTTT. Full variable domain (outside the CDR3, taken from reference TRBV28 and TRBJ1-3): DVKVTQSSRYLVKRTGEKVFLECVQDMDHENMFWYRQDPGLGLRLIYFSYDVKMKEKGDIPEGYSVSREKKERFSLILESASTNQTSMYLCASSSFPGVVDNTIYFGEGSWLTVV.

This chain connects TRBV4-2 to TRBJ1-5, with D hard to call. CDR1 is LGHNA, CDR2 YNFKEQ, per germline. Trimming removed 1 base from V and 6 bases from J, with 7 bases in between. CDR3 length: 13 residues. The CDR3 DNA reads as TGTGCCAGCAGCCAAGTTGGCCTTCAGCCCCAGCATTTT. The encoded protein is CASSQVGLQPQHF.

DNA for the CDR3: TGTGCCACCAGCCCGGCTTCAGGCAGGGTTCTCGGCGAGCAGTACTTC. Amino acids: CATSPASGRVLGEQYF. V is TRBV15 and J is TRBJ2-7; possible D gene TRBD1, 5 bases. The germline V and J ends were trimmed by 5 bases and 6 bases, with 23 bases remaining between them. This CDR3 is built from 16 residues. Germline V lookup: CDR1 LNHNV, CDR2 YYDKDF (reference sequence).

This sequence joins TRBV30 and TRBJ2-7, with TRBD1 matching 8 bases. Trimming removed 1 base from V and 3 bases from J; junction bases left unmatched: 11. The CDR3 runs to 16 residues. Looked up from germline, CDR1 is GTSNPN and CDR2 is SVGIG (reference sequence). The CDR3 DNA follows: TGTGCCTGGAGTGAGGCGGACAGGGTAACACACTACGAGCAGTACTTC. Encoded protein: CAWSEADRVTHYEQYF. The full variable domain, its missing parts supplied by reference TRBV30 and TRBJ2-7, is SQTIHQWPATLVQPVGSPLSLECTVEGTSNPNLYWYRQAAGRGLQLLFYSVGIGQISSEVPQNLSASRPQDRQFILSSKKLLLSDSGFYLCAWSEADRVTHYEQYFGPGTRLTVT.

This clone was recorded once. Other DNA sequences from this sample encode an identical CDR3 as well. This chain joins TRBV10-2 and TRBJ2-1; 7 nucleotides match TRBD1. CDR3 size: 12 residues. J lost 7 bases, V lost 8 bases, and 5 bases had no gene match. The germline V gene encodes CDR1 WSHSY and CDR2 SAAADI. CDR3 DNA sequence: TGCGCCAGCCGGACAGGTGGTAATGAGCAGTTCTTC. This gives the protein CASRTGGNEQFF.

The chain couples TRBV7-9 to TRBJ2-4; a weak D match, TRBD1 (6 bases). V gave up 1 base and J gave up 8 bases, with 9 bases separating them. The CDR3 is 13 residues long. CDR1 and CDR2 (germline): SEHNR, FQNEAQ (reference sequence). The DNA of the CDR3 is TGTGCCAGCAGCTTAGTCTCAGGGGACATTCAGTACTTC. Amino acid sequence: CASSLVSGDIQYF.

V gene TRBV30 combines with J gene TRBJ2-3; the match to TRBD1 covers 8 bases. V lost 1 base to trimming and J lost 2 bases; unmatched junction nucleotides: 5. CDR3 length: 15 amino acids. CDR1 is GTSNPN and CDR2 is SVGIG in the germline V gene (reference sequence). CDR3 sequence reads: CAWSASQGATDTQYF. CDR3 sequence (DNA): TGTGCCTGGAGTGCATCTCAGGGGGCCACAGATACGCAGTATTTT.

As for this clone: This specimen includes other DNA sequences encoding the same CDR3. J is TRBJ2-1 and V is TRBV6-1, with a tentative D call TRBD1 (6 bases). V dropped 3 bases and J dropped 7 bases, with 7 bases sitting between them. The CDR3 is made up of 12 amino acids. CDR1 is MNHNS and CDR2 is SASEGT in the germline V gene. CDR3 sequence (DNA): TGTGCCAGCAGTGACAGGGGAAATGAGCAGTTCTTC. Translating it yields CASSDRGNEQFF.